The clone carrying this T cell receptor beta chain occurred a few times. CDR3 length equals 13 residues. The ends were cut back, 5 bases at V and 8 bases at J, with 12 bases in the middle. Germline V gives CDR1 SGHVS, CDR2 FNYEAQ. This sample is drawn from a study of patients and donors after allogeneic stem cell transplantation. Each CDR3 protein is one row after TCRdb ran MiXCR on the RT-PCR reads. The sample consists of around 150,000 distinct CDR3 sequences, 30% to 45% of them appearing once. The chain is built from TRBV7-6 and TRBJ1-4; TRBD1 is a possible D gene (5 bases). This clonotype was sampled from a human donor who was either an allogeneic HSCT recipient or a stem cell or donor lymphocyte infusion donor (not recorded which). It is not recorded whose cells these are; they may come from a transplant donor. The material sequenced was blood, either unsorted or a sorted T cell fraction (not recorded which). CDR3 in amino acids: CASSRTWGEKLFF. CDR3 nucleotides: TGTGCCAGCAGCCGTACCTGGGGGGAAAAACTGTTTTTT. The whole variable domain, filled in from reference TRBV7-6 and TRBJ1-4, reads GAGVSQSPRYKVTKRGQDVALRCDPISGHVSLYWYRQALGQGPEFLTYFNYEAQQDKSGLPNDRFSAERPEGSISTLTIQRTEQRDSAMYRCASSRTWGEKLFFGSGTQLSVL.